This T cell receptor (beta chain) was recorded in a study of immune evolution from preneoplasia to lung adenocarcinoma. Study-wide findings and caveats: Normal lung had the highest top T cell clone frequencies. KRAS-mutant nodules had the highest T cell clonality.

Comment on this clone: Antigen specificity is unknown.

This CDR3 is built from 14 residues. CDR1 and CDR2 (germline): WSHSY, SAAADI. Trimming shortened V by 3 bases and J by 4 bases, and 12 bases separated the two germline ends. Patient tissue came from resections in Japan or China, 2014–2017. Each case's diagnosis was confirmed by two pathologists on H&E. Repertoires were generated with immunoSEQ multiplex PCR, while TCRdb's copy carries only in-frame clones and drops some. The sample shows thousands of clones, roughly four fifths of them seen only once. V and J are TRBV10-2 and TRBJ1-2; the D gene is possibly TRBD1 (5 bases). Sequencing was performed on FFPE invasive lung adenocarcinoma tissue. This TCR was recovered from a person aged 45-69 years with lung adenocarcinoma. The CDR3 spells CASSDQGLGYGYTF. The CDR3 DNA is TGCGCCAGCAGTGACCAGGGTCTCGGCTATGGCTACACCTTC.